In its sample, the clone carrying this T cell receptor beta chain was seen a few times. A primer in the constant region served to generate TCR beta cDNA from approximately 500 ng of total RNA. Three nested multiplex PCR rounds, a slightly modified ARM-PCR, produced the libraries for TCR beta. Rounds one and two of PCR, each of approximately 11 cycles, were primed with TRBV1-TRBV30 forward primers and a C-beta reverse primer. TCRdb analysed the multiplex PCR reads with MiXCR anew, one entry per CDR3 protein. The data hold 180,000 or so distinct CDR3 sequences, with around 60% observed a single time. The CDR3 sequence is 12 residues long. From germline, CDR1 is SEHNR and CDR2 FQNEAQ (reference sequence). The ends were cut back, 1 base at V and 11 bases at J, with 11 bases in the middle. The data were obtained in a study of tumor-infiltrating lymphocytes in primary liver carcinoma. In the study overall: Patients were men and women aged 30 to 69 years.

RNA was extracted from whole blood without cell sorting, alongside germline DNA. The patients lived with chronic HBV infection and had not yet received any treatment. The sample was peripheral blood. This receptor was taken from a man aged 35-49 years with primary liver carcinoma and hepatitis B virus infection. The chain carries TRBV7-9 and TRBJ1-1, with unresolved D. The CDR3 protein is CASSLDGIRAFF. DNA for the CDR3: TGTGCCAGCAGCTTAGACGGGATTCGGGCTTTCTTT.